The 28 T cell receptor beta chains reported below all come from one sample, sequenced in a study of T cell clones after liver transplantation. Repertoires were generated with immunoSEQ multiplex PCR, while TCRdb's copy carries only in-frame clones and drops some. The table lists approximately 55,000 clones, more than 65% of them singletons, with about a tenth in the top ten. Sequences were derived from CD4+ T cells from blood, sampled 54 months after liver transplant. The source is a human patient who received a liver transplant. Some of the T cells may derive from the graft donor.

CDR3: CASSKDRADSGEKLFF. The CDR3, as DNA: TGTGCCAGTAGTAAGGACAGGGCGGATAGTGGTGAAAAACTGTTTTTT. The chain recombines TRBV19 with TRBJ1-4; TRBD1 matches at 8 bases. The J segment lost 7 bases and the V segment lost 4 bases, leaving 11 bases of the junction unmatched. The germline V gene encodes CDR1 LNHDA and CDR2 SQIVND (reference sequence). CDR3 length: 16 residues.

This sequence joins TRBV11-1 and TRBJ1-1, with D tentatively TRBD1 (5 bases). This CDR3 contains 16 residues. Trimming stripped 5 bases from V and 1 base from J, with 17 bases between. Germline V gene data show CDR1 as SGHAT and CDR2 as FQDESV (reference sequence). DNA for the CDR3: TGTGCCAGCAGCCCCTTACGGGGGTTTGGGAACACTGAAGCTTTCTTT. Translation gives CASSPLRGFGNTEAFF.

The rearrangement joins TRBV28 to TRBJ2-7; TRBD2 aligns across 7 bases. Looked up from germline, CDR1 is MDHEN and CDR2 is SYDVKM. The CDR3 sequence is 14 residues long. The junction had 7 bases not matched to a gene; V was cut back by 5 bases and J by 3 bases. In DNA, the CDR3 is TGTGCCAGCAGTCCCCGTCCGGGGGGCTACGAGCAGTACTTC. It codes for CASSPRPGGYEQYF.

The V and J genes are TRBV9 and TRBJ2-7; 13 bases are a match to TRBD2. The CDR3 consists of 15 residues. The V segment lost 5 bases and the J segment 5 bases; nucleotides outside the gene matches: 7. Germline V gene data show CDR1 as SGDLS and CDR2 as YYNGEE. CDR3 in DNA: TGTGCCAGCAGACCACTAGCGGGGGGGCTCCACGAGCAGTACTTC. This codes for CASRPLAGGLHEQYF.

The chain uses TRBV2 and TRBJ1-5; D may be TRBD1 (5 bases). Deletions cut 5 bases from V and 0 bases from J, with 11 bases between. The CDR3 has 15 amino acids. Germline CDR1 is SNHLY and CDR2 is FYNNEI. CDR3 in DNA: TGTGCCAGCAGTTTGACAGAAAATAGCAATCAGCCCCAGCATTTT. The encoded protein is CASSLTENSNQPQHF.

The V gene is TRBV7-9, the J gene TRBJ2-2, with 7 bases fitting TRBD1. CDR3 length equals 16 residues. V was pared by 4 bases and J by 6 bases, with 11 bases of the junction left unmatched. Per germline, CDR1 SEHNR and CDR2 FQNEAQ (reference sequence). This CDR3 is CASSYPGQFYAGELFF. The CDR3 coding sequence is TGTGCCAGCAGCTACCCGGGACAGTTTTACGCCGGGGAGCTGTTTTTT.

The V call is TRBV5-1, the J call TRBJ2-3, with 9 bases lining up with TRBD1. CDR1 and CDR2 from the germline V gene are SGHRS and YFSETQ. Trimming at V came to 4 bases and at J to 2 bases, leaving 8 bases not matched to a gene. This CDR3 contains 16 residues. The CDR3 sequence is CASSRGGTGSTDTQYF. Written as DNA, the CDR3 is TGCGCCAGCAGCCGAGGCGGGACAGGGTCCACAGATACGCAGTATTTT.

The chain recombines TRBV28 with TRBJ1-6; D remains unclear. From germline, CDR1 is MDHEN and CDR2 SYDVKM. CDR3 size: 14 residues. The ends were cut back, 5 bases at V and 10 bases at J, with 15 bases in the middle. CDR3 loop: CASSSPIGRSPLHF. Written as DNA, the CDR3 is TGTGCCAGCAGTAGCCCTATAGGGAGATCACCCCTCCACTTT.

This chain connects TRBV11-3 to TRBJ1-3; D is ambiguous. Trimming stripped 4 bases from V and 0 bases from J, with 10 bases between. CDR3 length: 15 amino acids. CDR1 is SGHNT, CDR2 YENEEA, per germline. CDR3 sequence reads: CASSSRRYSGNTIYF. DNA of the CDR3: TGTGCCAGCAGCTCCCGACGGTACTCTGGAAACACCATATATTTT.

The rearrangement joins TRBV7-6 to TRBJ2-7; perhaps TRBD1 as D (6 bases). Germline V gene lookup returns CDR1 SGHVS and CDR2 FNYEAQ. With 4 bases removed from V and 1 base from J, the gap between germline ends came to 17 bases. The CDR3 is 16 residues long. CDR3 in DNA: TGTGCCAGCAGCTACTCCGCGGACAGAGAATCCTACGAGCAGTACTTC. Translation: CASSYSADRESYEQYF.

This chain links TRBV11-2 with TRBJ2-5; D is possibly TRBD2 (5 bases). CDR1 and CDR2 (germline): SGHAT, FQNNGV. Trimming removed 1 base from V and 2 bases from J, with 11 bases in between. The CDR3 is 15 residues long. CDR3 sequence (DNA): TGTGCCAGCAGCTTAGTTCCGGAGGCTCAAGAGACCCAGTACTTC. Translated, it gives CASSLVPEAQETQYF.

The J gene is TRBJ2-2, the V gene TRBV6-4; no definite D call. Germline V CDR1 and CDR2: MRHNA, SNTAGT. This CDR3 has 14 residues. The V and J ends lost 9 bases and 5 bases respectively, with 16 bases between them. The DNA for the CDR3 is TGTGCCAGTAGACATGAACACGGTACCGGGGAGCTGTTTTTT. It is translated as CASRHEHGTGELFF.

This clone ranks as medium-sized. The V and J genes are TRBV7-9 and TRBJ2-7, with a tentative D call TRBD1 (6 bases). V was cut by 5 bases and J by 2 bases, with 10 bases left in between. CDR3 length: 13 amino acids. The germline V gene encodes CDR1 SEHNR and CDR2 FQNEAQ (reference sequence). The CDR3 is CASSPRGPYEQYF. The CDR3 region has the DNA TGTGCCAGCAGCCCCAGGGGCCCCTACGAGCAGTACTTC.

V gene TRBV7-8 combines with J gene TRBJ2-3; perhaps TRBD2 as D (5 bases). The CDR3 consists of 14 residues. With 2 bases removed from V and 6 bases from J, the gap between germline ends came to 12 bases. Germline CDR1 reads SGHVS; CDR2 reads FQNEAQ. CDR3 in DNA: TGTGCCAGCAGCTTATCCGGGGTGTTGGATACGCAGTATTTT. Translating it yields CASSLSGVLDTQYF.

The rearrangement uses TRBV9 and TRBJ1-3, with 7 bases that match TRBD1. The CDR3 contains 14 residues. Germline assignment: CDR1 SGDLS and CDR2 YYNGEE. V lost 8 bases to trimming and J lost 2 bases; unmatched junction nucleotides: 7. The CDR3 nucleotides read TGTGCCAGTTATAGACAGGGTCCTGGAAACACCATATATTTT. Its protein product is CASYRQGPGNTIYF.

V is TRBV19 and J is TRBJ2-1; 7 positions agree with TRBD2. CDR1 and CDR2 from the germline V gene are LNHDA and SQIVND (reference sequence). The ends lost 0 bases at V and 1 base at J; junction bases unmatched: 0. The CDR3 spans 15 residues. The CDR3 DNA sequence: TGTGCCAGTAGTATAGAACTAGCGTCCTACAATGAGCAGTTCTTC. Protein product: CASSIELASYNEQFF.

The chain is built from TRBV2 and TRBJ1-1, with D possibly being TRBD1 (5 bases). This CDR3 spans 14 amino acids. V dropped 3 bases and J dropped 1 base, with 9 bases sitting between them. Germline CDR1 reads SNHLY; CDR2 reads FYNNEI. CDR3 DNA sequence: TGTGCCAGCAGTGAGGTGGGACGGAACACTGAAGCTTTCTTT. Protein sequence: CASSEVGRNTEAFF.

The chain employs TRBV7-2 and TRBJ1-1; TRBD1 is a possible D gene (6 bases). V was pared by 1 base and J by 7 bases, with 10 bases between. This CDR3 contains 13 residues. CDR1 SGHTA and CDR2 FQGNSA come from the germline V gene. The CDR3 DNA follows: TGTGCCAGCAGCTTAGGGGACAAACTTGAAGCTTTCTTT. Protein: CASSLGDKLEAFF.

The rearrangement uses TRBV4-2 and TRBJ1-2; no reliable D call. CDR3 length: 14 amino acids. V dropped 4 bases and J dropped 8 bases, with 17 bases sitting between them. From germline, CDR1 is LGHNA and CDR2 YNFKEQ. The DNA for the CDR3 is TGTGCCAGCAGCCCTGAAGGGAGTTCATACGGCTACACCTTC. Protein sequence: CASSPEGSSYGYTF.

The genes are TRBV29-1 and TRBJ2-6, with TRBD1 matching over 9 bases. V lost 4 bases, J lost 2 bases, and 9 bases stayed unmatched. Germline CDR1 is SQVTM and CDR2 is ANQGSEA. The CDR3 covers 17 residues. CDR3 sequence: CSVAETGGRAGANVLTF. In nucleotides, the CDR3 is TGCAGCGTTGCGGAGACAGGGGGTAGAGCTGGGGCCAACGTCCTGACTTTC.

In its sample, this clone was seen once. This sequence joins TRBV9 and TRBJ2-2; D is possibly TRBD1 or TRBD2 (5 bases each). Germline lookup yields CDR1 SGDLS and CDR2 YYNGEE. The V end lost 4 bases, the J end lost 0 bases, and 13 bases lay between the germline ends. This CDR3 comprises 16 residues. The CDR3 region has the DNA TGTGCCAGCAGCCCCCTCCGGGGCCCGAACACCGGGGAGCTGTTTTTT. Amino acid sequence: CASSPLRGPNTGELFF.

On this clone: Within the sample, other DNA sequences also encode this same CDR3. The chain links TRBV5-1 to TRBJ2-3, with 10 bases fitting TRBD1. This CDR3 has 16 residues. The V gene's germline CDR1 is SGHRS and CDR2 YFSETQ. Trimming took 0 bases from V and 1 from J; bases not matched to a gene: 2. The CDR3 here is CASSLEGTGGTDTQYF. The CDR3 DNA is TGCGCCAGCAGCTTGGAGGGGACAGGGGGCACAGATACGCAGTATTTT.

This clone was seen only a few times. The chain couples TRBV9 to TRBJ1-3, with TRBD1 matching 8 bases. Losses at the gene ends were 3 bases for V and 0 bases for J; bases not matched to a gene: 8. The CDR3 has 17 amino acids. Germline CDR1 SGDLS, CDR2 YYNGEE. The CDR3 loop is CASSEPGQVSSGNTIYF. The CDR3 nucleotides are TGTGCCAGCAGCGAACCGGGACAGGTTAGCTCTGGAAACACCATATATTTT. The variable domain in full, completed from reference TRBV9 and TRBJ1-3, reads DSGVTQTPKHLITATGQRVTLRCSPRSGDLSVYWYQQSLDQGLQFLIQYYNGEERAKGNILERFSAQQFPDLHSELNLSSLELGDSALYFCASSEPGQVSSGNTIYFGEGSWLTVV.

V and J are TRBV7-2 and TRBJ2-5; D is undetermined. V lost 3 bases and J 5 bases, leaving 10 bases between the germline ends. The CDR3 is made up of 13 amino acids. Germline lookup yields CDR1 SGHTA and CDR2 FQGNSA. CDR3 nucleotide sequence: TGTGCCAGCAGCTTTACGGCCGAGGAGACCCAGTACTTC. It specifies CASSFTAEETQYF.

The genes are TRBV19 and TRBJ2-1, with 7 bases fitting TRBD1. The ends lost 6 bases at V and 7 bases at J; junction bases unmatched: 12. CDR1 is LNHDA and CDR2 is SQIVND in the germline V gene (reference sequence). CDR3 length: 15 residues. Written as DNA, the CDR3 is TGTGCCAGTAGCCCGACAGGGTTGAGGGGGAATGAGCAGTTCTTC. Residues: CASSPTGLRGNEQFF.

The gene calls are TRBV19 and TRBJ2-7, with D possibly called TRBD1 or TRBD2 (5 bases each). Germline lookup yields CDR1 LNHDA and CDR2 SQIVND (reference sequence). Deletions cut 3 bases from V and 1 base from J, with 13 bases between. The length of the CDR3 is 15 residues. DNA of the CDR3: TGTGCCAGTAGTATCGGTGGGACGTATTCCTACGAGCAGTACTTC. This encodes CASSIGGTYSYEQYF. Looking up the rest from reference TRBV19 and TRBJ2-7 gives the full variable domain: DGGITQSPKYLFRKEGQNVTLSCEQNLNHDAMYWYRQDPGQGLRLIYYSQIVNDFQKGDIAEGYSVSREKKESFPLTVTSAQKNPTAFYLCASSIGGTYSYEQYFGPGTRLTVT.

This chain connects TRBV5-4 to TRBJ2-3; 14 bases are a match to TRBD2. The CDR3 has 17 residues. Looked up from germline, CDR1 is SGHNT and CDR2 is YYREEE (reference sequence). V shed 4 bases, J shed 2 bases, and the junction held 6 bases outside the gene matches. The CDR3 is CASSPGTSGGLTDTQYF. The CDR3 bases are TGTGCCAGCAGCCCGGGGACTAGCGGGGGACTCACAGATACGCAGTATTTT.

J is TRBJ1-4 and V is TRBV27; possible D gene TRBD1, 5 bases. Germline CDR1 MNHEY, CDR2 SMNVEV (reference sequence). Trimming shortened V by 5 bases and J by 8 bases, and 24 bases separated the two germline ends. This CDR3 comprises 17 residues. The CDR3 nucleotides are TGTGCCAGCAGTCCGAACACTCTGACAGCCCTCCGGGAAAAACTGTTTTTT. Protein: CASSPNTLTALREKLFF.